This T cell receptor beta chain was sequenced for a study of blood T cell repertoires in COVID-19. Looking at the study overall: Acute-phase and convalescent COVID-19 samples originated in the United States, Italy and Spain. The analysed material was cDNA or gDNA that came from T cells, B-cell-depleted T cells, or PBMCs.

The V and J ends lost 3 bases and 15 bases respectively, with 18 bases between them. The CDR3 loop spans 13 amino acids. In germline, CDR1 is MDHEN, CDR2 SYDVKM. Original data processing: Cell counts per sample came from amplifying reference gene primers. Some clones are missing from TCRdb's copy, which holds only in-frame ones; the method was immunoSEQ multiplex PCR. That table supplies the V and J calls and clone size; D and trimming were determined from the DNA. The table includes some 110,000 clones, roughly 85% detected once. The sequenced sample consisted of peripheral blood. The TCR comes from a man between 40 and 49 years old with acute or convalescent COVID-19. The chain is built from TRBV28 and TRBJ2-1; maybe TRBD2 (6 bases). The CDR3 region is CASSLLAAGFGFF. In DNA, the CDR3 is TGTGCCAGCAGTTTGCTAGCTGCGGGGTTCGGGTTCTTC.